This T cell receptor (beta chain) is from a study of CD8 T cells in Susac syndrome. cDNA came from about 0.5 to 1 ug RNA primed by random hexamers. An immunoSEQ multiplex PCR generated amplified TCR beta CDR3 products spanning 54 Vbeta and 13 Jbeta. TCRdb re-called the immunoSEQ multiplex PCR reads with MiXCR, one entry per CDR3 protein. This sample carries about 430,000 distinct CDR3 sequences, 75% to 90% of them seen once, and the ten largest clones take more than 0.09%. The clonotype was recovered from a human donor with multiple sclerosis. The sample taken for sequencing was CD8+ T cells from PBMCs.

The DNA of the CDR3 is TGCGCCAGCAGCTTACCTTGGTCGAGGGGTCCGAACACCGGGGAGCTGTTTTTT. This sequence encodes CASSLPWSRGPNTGELFF. This chain connects TRBV5-1 to TRBJ2-2; the D call may be TRBD1 or TRBD2 (5 bases each). The CDR3 totals 18 residues. The V end lost 2 bases, the J end lost 0 bases, and 17 bases lay between the germline ends. Germline V lookup: CDR1 SGHRS, CDR2 YFSETQ.